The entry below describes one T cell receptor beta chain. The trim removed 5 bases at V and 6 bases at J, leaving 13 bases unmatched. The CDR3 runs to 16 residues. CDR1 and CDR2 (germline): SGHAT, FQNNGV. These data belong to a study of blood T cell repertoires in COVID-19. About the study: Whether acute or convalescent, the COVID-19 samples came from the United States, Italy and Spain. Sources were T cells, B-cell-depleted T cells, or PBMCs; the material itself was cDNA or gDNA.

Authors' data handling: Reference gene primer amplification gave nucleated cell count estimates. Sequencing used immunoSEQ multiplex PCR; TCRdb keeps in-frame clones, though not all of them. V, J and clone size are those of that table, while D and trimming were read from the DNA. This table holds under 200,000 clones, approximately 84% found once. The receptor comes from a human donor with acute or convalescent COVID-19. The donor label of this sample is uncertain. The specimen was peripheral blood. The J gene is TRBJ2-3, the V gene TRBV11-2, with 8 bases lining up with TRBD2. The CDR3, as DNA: TGTGCCAGCAGCCACTACGGGGGGACTAGATCGGATACGCAGTATTTT. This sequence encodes CASSHYGGTRSDTQYF.